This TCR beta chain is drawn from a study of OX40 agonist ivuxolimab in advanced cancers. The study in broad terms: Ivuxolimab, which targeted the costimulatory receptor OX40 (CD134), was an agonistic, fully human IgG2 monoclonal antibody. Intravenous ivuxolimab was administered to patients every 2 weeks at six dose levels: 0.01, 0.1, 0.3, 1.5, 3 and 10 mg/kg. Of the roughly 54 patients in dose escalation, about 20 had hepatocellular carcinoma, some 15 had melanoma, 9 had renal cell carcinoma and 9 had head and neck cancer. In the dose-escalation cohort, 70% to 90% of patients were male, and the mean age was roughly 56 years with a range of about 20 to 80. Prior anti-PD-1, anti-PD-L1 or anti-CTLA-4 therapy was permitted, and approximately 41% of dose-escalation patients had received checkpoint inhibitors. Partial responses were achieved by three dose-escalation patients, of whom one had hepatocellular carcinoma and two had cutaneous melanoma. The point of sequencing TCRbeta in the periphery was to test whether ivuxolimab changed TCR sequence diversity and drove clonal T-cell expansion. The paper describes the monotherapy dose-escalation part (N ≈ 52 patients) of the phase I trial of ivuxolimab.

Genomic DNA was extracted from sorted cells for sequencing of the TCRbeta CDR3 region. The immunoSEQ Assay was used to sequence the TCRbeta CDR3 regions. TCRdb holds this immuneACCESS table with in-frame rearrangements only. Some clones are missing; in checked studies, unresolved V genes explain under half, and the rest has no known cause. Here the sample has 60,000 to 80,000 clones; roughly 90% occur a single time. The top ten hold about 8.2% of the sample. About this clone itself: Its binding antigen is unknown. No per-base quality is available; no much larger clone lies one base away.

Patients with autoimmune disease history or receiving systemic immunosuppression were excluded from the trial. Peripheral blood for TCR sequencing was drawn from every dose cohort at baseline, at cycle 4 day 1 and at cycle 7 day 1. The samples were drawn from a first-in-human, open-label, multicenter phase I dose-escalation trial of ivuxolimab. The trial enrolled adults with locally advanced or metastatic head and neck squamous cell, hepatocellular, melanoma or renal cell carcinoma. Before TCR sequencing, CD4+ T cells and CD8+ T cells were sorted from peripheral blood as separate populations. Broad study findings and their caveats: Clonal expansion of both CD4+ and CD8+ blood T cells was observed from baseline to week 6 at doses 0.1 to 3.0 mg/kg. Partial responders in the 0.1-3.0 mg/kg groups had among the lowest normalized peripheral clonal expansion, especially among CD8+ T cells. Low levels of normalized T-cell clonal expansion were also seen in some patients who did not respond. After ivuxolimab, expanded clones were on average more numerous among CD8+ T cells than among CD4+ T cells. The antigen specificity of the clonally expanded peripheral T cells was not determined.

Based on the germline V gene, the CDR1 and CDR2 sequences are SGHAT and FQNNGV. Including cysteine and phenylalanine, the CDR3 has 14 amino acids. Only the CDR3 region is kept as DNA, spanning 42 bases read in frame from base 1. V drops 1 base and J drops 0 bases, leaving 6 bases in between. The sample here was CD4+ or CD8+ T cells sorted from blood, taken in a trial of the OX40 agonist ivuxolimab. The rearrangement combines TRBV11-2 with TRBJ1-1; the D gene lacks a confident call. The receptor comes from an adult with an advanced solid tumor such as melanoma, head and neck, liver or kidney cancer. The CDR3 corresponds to CASSLGSLNTEAFF. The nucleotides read TGTGCCAGCAGCTTAGGAAGCCTGAACACTGAAGCTTTCTTT.